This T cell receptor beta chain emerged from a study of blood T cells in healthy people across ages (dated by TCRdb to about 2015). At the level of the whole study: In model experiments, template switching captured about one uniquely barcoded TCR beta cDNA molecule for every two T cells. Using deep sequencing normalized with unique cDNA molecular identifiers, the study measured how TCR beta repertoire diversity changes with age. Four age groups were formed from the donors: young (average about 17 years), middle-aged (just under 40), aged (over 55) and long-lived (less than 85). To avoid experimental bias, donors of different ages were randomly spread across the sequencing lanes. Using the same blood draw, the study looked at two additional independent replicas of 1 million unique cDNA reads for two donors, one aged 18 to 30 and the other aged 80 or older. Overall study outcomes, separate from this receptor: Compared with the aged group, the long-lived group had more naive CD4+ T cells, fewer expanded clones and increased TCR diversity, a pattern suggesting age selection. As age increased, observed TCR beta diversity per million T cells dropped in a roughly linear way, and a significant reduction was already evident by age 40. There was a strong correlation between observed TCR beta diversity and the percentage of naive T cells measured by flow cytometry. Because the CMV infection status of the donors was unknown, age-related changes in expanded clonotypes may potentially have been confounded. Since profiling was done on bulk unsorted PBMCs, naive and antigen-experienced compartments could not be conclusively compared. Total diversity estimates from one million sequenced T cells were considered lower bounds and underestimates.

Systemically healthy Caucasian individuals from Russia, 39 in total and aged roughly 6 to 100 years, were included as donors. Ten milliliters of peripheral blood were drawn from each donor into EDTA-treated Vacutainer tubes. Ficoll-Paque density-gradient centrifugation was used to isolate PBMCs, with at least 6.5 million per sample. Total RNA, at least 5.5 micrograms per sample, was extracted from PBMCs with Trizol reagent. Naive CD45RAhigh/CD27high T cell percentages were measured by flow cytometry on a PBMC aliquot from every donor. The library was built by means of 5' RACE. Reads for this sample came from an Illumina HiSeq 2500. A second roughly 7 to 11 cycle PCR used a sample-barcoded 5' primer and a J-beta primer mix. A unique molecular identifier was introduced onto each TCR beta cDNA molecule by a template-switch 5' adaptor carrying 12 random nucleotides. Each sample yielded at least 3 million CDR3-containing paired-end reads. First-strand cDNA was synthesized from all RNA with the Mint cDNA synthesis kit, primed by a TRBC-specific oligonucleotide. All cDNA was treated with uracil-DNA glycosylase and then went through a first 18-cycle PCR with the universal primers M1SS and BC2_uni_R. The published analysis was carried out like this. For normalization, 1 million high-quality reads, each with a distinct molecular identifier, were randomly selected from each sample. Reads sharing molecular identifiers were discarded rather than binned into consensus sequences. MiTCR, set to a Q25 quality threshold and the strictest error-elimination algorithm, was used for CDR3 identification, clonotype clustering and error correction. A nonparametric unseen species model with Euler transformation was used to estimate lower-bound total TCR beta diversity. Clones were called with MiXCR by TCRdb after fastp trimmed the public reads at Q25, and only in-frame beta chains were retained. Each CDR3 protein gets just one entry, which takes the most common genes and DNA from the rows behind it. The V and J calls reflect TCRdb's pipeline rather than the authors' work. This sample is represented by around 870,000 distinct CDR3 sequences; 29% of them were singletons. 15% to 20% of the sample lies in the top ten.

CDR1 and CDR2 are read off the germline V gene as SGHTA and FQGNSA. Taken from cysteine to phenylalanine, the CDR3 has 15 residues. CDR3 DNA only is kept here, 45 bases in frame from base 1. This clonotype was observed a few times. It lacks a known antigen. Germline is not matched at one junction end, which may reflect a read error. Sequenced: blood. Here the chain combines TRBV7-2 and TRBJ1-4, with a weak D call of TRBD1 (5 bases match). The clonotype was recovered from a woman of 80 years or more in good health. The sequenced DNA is TGTGCCAGCAGTTTAGGACGTCAGGGCACCGAAAAACTGTTTTTT. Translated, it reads CASSLGRQGTEKLFF.